Sequencing of this TCR beta chain was carried out in a study of T cell changes during pregnancy in multiple sclerosis. Note on this clone: Distinct nucleotide sequences in the sample also encode this CDR3.

Sequencing used immunoSEQ multiplex PCR; TCRdb keeps in-frame clones, though not all of them. The data show 55,000 to 65,000 clones, roughly 90% seen once. Per germline, CDR1 SNHLY and CDR2 FYNNEI. The CDR3 has 15 residues. V shed 8 bases, J shed 5 bases, and the junction held 11 bases outside the gene matches. This TCR derives from a female donor with multiple sclerosis, enrolled in a pregnancy study. Source: peripheral blood, taken in the second trimester of pregnancy. V usage is TRBV2 and J usage is TRBJ2-5; 10 bases are a match to TRBD1. CDR3 amino acids: CASRVRQGARETQYF. CDR3 DNA sequence: TGTGCCAGCCGAGTCCGACAGGGGGCCAGGGAGACCCAGTACTTC.